These T cell receptor beta chains were read from a single sample in a study of shared clonotypes between healthy human individuals. Libraries were prepared by immunoSEQ multiplex PCR; TCRdb keeps only in-frame clonotypes and omits some of them. The sample comprises about a million clones, around 76% of which are singletons, and about 1.5% rests with the top ten. The source material was memory CD4+ T cells sorted from blood. The receptors were gathered from a man in his late teens or twenties in good health. Each CDR3 is given without its conserved first and last residue. Clone size is shown for a subset of rows, as once, few, many or a class of expanded clone.

clone_size	v_call	cdr3_aa
NA	TRBV29-1	SFRPMGNTEAF
NA	TRBV4-3	ASSQEEGRTEAF
once	TRBV4-1	ASSQRRQGIEAF
NA	TRBV6-6	ASRGATNEKLF
NA	TRBV7-3	ASSLTPTGATDTQY
few	TRBV4-1	ASSQVEQYYGYT
NA	TRBV7-7	ASSLEYGSYNEQF
NA	TRBV19	ASSTLRVQATEAF
NA	TRBV5-1	ASSLDHGAFEQF
NA	TRBV18	ASSPGQGRSSGNTIY
few	TRBV4-3	ASSQDGGLAGADTQY
NA	TRBV7-6	ASSSRVGPYEQY
NA	TRBV6-1	ASSEGPLNTEAF
NA	TRBV11-2	ASSLVFPESPLH
NA	TRBV7-8	ASSLAARGFAGNTIY
NA	TRBV6-1	ASTWEGGPYEQY
few	TRBV28	ASSPRGVKGYGYT
NA	TRBV10-3	AISEDTLDTQY
many	TRBV7-9	ASRDDKKVNEKLF
NA	TRBV30	AWSEGAPYNEQF
NA	TRBV18	ASSQINYGYT
NA	TRBV6-5	ASSSGTGELF
NA	TRBV6-6	ASHPRLVGHEQF
once	TRBV5-4	ASSMTGSSGNTIY
NA	TRBV7-9	ASSLMPGTEGSPYEQY
NA	TRBV11-1	ATAENQETQY
NA	TRBV27	ASSLDRVNTEAF
NA	TRBV7-7	ASSPGAFGGRRETQY
once	TRBV4-3	ASSQAGNRGGDTQY
NA	TRBV5-1	ASRQTGGYEQY
NA	TRBV30	ASAGGPYNSPLH
NA	TRBV11-2	ASSLDSQLRQGGSYEQY
once	TRBV30	AWSSGRTDTQY
NA	TRBV19	AAGSGGADTQY
NA	TRBV13	ASSSTGGIGGNTIY
NA	TRBV2	ASSIGQGRTEAF